Listed below are T cell receptor beta chains from one sample, sequenced in a study of T cells after yellow fever vaccination. TCRdb recomputed calls from the 5' RACE reads with MiXCR, one row per CDR3 protein. The table shows 25,000 to 35,000 distinct CDR3 sequences, with roughly 6% occurring only once. The sample in question was PBMCs, either bulk or a sorted T-cell subset (CD4+, CD8+, memory, or dextramer-sorted; not recorded which), obtained on the day of the yellow fever booster vaccination. The source is a man younger than 40 who received the YFV17D yellow fever vaccine. CDR3s include the opening cysteine and the closing phenylalanine or tryptophan. The D gene is left open where the match is weak. Clone sizes are given selectively: once, few, many, or a class where the clone is expanded.

v_call,j_call,d_call,clone_size,cdr3_nt,cdr3_aa
TRBV28,TRBJ2-7,NA,NA,TGTGCCAGCAGCGTTGTCTACGAGCAGTACTTC,CASSVVYEQYF
TRBV4-3,TRBJ1-6,NA,NA,TGCGCCAGCAGCCAGATGCGGGGAAATTCACCCCTCCACTTT,CASSQMRGNSPLHF
TRBV18,TRBJ1-1,NA,many,TGTGCCAGCTCACTAATGGGGGAAGCTTTCTTT,CASSLMGEAFF
TRBV20-1,TRBJ1-4,NA,many,TGCAGTGCTAGAGGGGGGACGGAGAATGAAAAACTGTTTTTT,CSARGGTENEKLFF
TRBV7-2,TRBJ2-7,NA,many,TGTGCCAGCACCCCGTTGTACGAGCAGTACTTC,CASTPLYEQYF
TRBV27,TRBJ1-5,NA,medium-sized,TGTGCCAGCAGTTTAGGGGTTTCATCCAATCAGCCCCAGCATTTT,CASSLGVSSNQPQHF
TRBV6-4,TRBJ2-1,NA,many,TGTGCCAGCAGTTCTTACCACGACAGCCTCCACAATGAGCAGTTCTTC,CASSSYHDSLHNEQFF
TRBV10-2,TRBJ2-1,TRBD2,many,TGCGCCAGCATGAGGCAGCGGGAGTGGGTTGAGCAGTTCTTC,CASMRQREWVEQFF
TRBV20-1,TRBJ1-5,TRBD1,few,TGCAGTGCTAGGAGCAGGGGGACGAGCAATCAGCCCCAGCATTTT,CSARSRGTSNQPQHF
TRBV10-3,TRBJ2-3,TRBD2,few,TGTGCCATCAAGGCGGGAGGGGAGCGCTTAGGCACAGATACGCAGTATTTT,CAIKAGGERLGTDTQYF
TRBV12-3/TRBV12-4,TRBJ2-1,NA,NA,TGTGCCAGCAGCACCTTCGGGACCCCCAGCTCCTACAATGAGCAGTTCTTC,CASSTFGTPSSYNEQFF
TRBV6-1,TRBJ2-7,TRBD2,many,TGTGCCAGCAGTGAACCTAGCGGGAGTTACGAGCAGTACTTC,CASSEPSGSYEQYF
TRBV4-3,TRBJ2-1,TRBD2,few,TGCGCCAGCAGCCAAGTTGGGACTAGAACCCCCGAGCAGTTCTTC,CASSQVGTRTPEQFF
TRBV7-7,TRBJ2-5,NA,many,TGTGCTAGCAGCTTAAATAGAAAAGAGACCCAGTACTTC,CASSLNRKETQYF
TRBV3-1,TRBJ1-6,NA,many,TGTGCCAGCAGCCGGGACGAAGGGTATTCACCCCTCCACTTT,CASSRDEGYSPLHF
TRBV7-3,TRBJ2-5,TRBD1,NA,TGTGCCAGCAGCTCGGATAGGGGGCCGGAGGCCCAGTACTTC,CASSSDRGPEAQYF
TRBV20-1,TRBJ2-4,NA,many,TGCAGTGCTAGTAGTGGAGGACTAGCCAAAAACATTCAGTACTTC,CSASSGGLAKNIQYF
TRBV5-4,TRBJ1-1,TRBD1,few,TGTGCCAGCAGCCCGGGGACAGCGAACACTGAAGCTTTCTTT,CASSPGTANTEAFF
TRBV4-3,TRBJ1-1,NA,many,TGCGCCAGCAGCCATAGCGGGTGGGGGACTGAAGCTTTCTTT,CASSHSGWGTEAFF
TRBV20-1,TRBJ2-7,NA,many,TGCAGTGCTAACCCCCGGAGGGGGATCTACGAGCAGTACTTC,CSANPRRGIYEQYF
TRBV7-9,TRBJ2-1,NA,many,TGTGCCAGCAGCTTGACCGACAATGAGCAGTTCTTC,CASSLTDNEQFF
TRBV7-2,TRBJ2-6,NA,many,TGTGCCAGCAGCACCCGGGGGGCCAACGTCCTGACTTTC,CASSTRGANVLTF
TRBV10-3,TRBJ1-5,NA,NA,TGTGCCATCAGTGAGGGGCCTGGCAATCAGCCCCAGCATTTT,CAISEGPGNQPQHF
TRBV7-9,TRBJ2-1,NA,NA,TGTGCCAGCAGCTTAGCAGGTGGGGGGGCGGCCTACAATGAGCAGTTCTTC,CASSLAGGGAAYNEQFF
TRBV6-2/TRBV6-3,TRBJ2-1,NA,many,TGTGCCAGCGATAAAGGAGGCCCCCCCCACAATGAGCAGTTCTTC,CASDKGGPPHNEQFF
TRBV7-9,TRBJ2-2,NA,few,TGTGCCAGCAGCTTGGACGGGTCCGCCGGGGAGCTGTTTTTT,CASSLDGSAGELFF
TRBV25-1,TRBJ2-2,TRBD2,few,TGTGCCAGCAGGGGGCTCCCGGGGGGAGAGACCGGGGAGCTGTTTTTT,CASRGLPGGETGELFF
TRBV7-2,TRBJ2-7,NA,NA,TGTGCCAGCAGCTCATGGGTAGGCCCGAGCTCCTACGAGCAGTACTTC,CASSSWVGPSSYEQYF
TRBV6-1,TRBJ1-3,NA,NA,TGTGCCAGCAGGGCCCCGGAGGCTTTTATCGGAGACACCATATATTTT,CASRAPEAFIGDTIYF
TRBV29-1,TRBJ1-1,NA,NA,TGCAGCGCCGGGGGGGGGCTGTTGGGTACTGAAGCTTTCTTT,CSAGGGLLGTEAFF
TRBV20-1,TRBJ1-1,NA,many,TGCAGTGCTAGAGAGGGGAACAGGGAGGACACTGAAGCTTTCTTT,CSAREGNREDTEAFF
TRBV4-3,TRBJ1-5,NA,many,TGCGCCAGCGGGGAGGGGGAGAATCAGCCCCAGCATTTT,CASGEGENQPQHF
TRBV3-1,TRBJ1-1,NA,few,TGTGCCAGCAGCCAAACAGGGGAAGCTTTCTTT,CASSQTGEAFF
TRBV5-1,TRBJ1-5,NA,many,TGCGCCAGCAGCCCACGGAGTACCGATCAGCCCCAGCATTTT,CASSPRSTDQPQHF
TRBV18,TRBJ2-1,TRBD2,many,TGTGCCAGCTCACCACCCAGCGGGAGGGCCGGTGAGCAGTTCTTC,CASSPPSGRAGEQFF
TRBV12-3/TRBV12-4,TRBJ1-2,TRBD1,NA,TGTGCCAGCAACCCCGGGACAGAGAACTATGGCTACACCTTC,CASNPGTENYGYTF
TRBV10-3,TRBJ2-7,TRBD1,few,TGTGCCACGCGCCGGGACAGATACGAGCAGTACTTC,CATRRDRYEQYF
TRBV7-9,TRBJ1-1,TRBD1,few,TGTGCCAGCACCCCAGGGGGCTGGAACACTGAAGCTTTCTTT,CASTPGGWNTEAFF
TRBV29-1,TRBJ2-1,NA,many,TGCAGCTCCTCGTATTGGGAGAGGGGTCACAATGAGCAGTTCTTC,CSSSYWERGHNEQFF
TRBV4-3,TRBJ2-1,NA,few,TGCGCCAGCAGCCAAGAATTGCTGATAAAAGGCGATGAGCAGTTCTTC,CASSQELLIKGDEQFF
TRBV20-1,TRBJ2-5,NA,NA,TGCAGTGCTGTGGAGGGGTTGGAGACCCAGTACTTC,CSAVEGLETQYF
TRBV3-1,TRBJ2-7,NA,many,TGTGCCAGCCGACGAGATGGGGACTTCTACGAGCAGTACTTC,CASRRDGDFYEQYF